This T cell receptor beta chain was profiled in a study of blood T cell repertoires in COVID-19. Study-wide context: Samples of COVID-19 (acute and convalescent) were obtained from the United States, Italy and Spain.

This clone appeared a few times. This CDR3 comprises 13 residues. CDR1 is KGHDR and CDR2 is SFDVKD in the germline V gene. Trimming removed 5 bases from V and 5 bases from J, with 12 bases in between. Only in-frame clones appear in the TCRdb table, and some are missing; sequencing was by immunoSEQ multiplex PCR. The data hold some 120,000 clones, with roughly three quarters observed a single time. This TCR came from a human donor in a cohort sampled during active COVID-19. The V call is TRBV24-1, the J call TRBJ2-7; D is perhaps TRBD1 (5 bases). The source material was peripheral blood. CDR3 in amino acids: CATSVAGMHEQYF. The DNA for the CDR3 is TGTGCCACCAGTGTGGCAGGGATGCACGAGCAGTACTTC.